This TCR beta chain originates from a study of shared clonotypes between healthy human individuals. CDR3 length: 17 amino acids. Germline CDR1 SGHVS, CDR2 FQNEAQ. Deletions cut 3 bases from V and 3 bases from J, with 21 bases between. In its sample, this clone was seen once. Libraries were prepared by immunoSEQ multiplex PCR; TCRdb keeps only in-frame clonotypes and omits some of them. The data contain around 450,000 clones, around 75% of them singletons. This TCR derives from a woman in her forties in good health. Some clones in this sample may be carry-over from other donors' samples. J is TRBJ2-7 and V is TRBV7-8; D gene unclear. Sequencing was done on a sample of PBMCs. The CDR3 spells CASSFPIGRPLNYEQYF. The CDR3 DNA follows: TGTGCCAGCAGCTTTCCCATTGGGCGCCCCCTTAACTACGAGCAGTACTTC.